A single sample gave rise to the 8 T cell receptor beta chains below, sequenced in a study of siplizumab effects on memory and regulatory T cells. Sequencing used immunoSEQ multiplex PCR; TCRdb keeps in-frame clones, though not all of them. The sample shows over 1,000 clones, 65% to 75% of them seen only once. Sequencing was done on a sample of TEMRA CD8+ T cells sorted from blood. Subset given: unstimulated CD8+ CD45RA+ effector memory T cells. These receptors all stem from a human donor in good health.

This chain joins TRBV6-5 and TRBJ2-5; tentatively, D is TRBD2 (5 bases). Trimming removed 2 bases at V and 7 bases at J, with 11 bases between. The CDR3 runs 13 residues. CDR1 MNHEY and CDR2 SVGAGI come from the germline V gene. The CDR3 reads CASSYDGGGTQYF. The CDR3 bases are TGTGCCAGCAGTTACGACGGCGGAGGGACCCAGTACTTC.

V and J are TRBV4-3 and TRBJ2-1, with TRBD2 as a possible D gene (6 bases). V lost 5 bases to trimming and J lost 9 bases, with 17 bases between them. Germline V gene sequence: CDR1 LGHNA, CDR2 YSLEER. The CDR3 is made up of 14 amino acids. CDR3 residues: CASSYSREASEQFF. CDR3 bases: TGCGCCAGCAGCTATTCGAGGGAGGCCAGTGAGCAGTTCTTC.

The sample holds a few counts of this clone. This chain links TRBV28 with TRBJ1-5; the D gene is possibly TRBD1 (5 bases). CDR3 length: 15 residues. The germline CDR1 and CDR2 sequences are MDHEN and SYDVKM. The germline V and J ends were trimmed by 2 bases and 2 bases, with 10 bases remaining between them. The DNA for the CDR3 is TGTGCCAGCAGTTTACGGGGCGAAGGCAATCAGCCCCAGCATTTT. It codes for CASSLRGEGNQPQHF.

The rearrangement links TRBV15 to TRBJ1-5, with 7 bases matching TRBD1. The V gene's germline CDR1 is LNHNV and CDR2 YYDKDF (reference sequence). This CDR3 is 12 amino acids long. J was trimmed by 4 bases and V by 6 bases; bases with no gene match: 0. The chain's CDR3 is CATRTGNQPQHF. The CDR3 bases are TGTGCCACCAGGACAGGGAATCAGCCCCAGCATTTT.

As regards this clone: At one end the junction does not follow the germline gene, possibly because of a read error. The V gene is TRBV10-3, the J gene TRBJ2-7; 8 bases agree with TRBD2. This CDR3 is built from 14 residues. The V gene's germline CDR1 is ENHRY and CDR2 SYGVKD. The CDR3 spells CASSETGGTYEQYF. CDR3 DNA sequence: TGTGCCAGCAGTGAAACGGGGGGGACCTACGAGCAGTACTTC.

The V call is TRBV6-5, the J call TRBJ2-7; tentatively, D is TRBD1 (5 bases). Looked up from germline, CDR1 is MNHEY and CDR2 is SVGAGI. This CDR3 is built from 11 residues. The V end lost 5 bases, the J end lost 6 bases, and 8 bases lay between the germline ends. The CDR3 loop is CASSAGFEQYF. CDR3 DNA: TGTGCCAGCAGTGCAGGGTTCGAGCAGTACTTC.

The CDR3 protein is CASSEGKAAGAYNEQFF. CDR3 in DNA: TGTGCCAGCAGTGAAGGTAAAGCAGCGGGAGCCTACAATGAGCAGTTCTTC. V is TRBV6-1 and J is TRBJ2-1; TRBD2 matches at 8 bases. CDR3 length: 17 amino acids. Germline-derived CDR1 and CDR2 are MNHNS and SASEGT. V dropped 1 base and J dropped 2; count of bases not matched to a gene: 7.

As for this clone: Other DNA variants within this sample encode the same CDR3. This sequence joins TRBV7-2 and TRBJ2-2, with a possible D match to TRBD2 (7 bases). Germline assignment: CDR1 SGHTA and CDR2 FQGNSA. The CDR3 loop spans 18 amino acids. V gave up 0 bases and J gave up 5 bases, with 19 bases separating them. CDR3 residues: CASSLARRGEGRTGELFF. In nucleotides, the CDR3 is TGTGCCAGCAGCTTAGCCCGGAGGGGGGAGGGTCGAACCGGGGAGCTGTTTTTT.